Below are 25 T cell receptor beta chains sequenced from a single sample in a study of patients and donors after allogeneic stem cell transplantation. TCRdb re-derived calls from the RT-PCR reads in MiXCR, one entry per CDR3 protein. In the table there are around 160,000 distinct CDR3 sequences, approximately 28% of which are singletons. Sequencing was carried out using blood, either unsorted or a sorted T cell fraction (not recorded which). The source is a human donor who was either an allogeneic HSCT recipient or a stem cell or donor lymphocyte infusion donor (not recorded which). It is not recorded whose cells these are; they may come from a transplant donor.

This clonotype occurred a few times. The gene calls are TRBV7-3 and TRBJ2-2; D not resolved. Germline V gives CDR1 SGHTA, CDR2 FQGTGA. The CDR3 runs 15 residues. V lost 4 bases and J 0 bases, leaving 9 bases between the germline ends. The CDR3 DNA reads as TGTGCCAGCAGCTACAGTTCGGCGAACACCGGGGAGCTGTTTTTT. Its translation: CASSYSSANTGELFF. The variable domain in full, completed from reference TRBV7-3 and TRBJ2-2, reads GAGVSQTPSNKVTEKGKYVELRCDPISGHTALYWYRQSLGQGPEFLIYFQGTGAADDSGLPNDRFFAVRPEGSVSTLKIQRTERGDSAVYLCASSYSSANTGELFFGEGSRLTVL.

The chain couples TRBV5-1 to TRBJ2-7; TRBD2 aligns across 7 bases. From germline, CDR1 is SGHRS and CDR2 YFSETQ. The V segment lost 8 bases and the J segment 4 bases; nucleotides outside the gene matches: 15. The CDR3 totals 15 residues. Written as DNA, the CDR3 is TGCGCCAGTACCTTTTCGGGAGGAGGGGTTTACGAGCAGTACTTC. This encodes CASTFSGGGVYEQYF.

The J gene is TRBJ2-2, the V gene TRBV6-2 or TRBV6-3; TRBD2 might be the D (5 bases). Germline V gene sequence: CDR1 MNHEY, CDR2 SVGEGT. The CDR3 length is 15 residues. Trimming removed 4 bases at V and 3 bases at J, with 12 bases between. This CDR3 reads CASSWSGYDTGELFF. The CDR3 nucleotides read TGTGCCAGCAGTTGGTCGGGGTACGACACCGGGGAGCTGTTTTTT.

The rearrangement uses TRBV29-1 and TRBJ1-2, with 8 positions matching TRBD1. Looked up from germline, CDR1 is SQVTM and CDR2 is ANQGSEA. After removal of 6 bases from V and 3 bases from J, the junction contained 6 bases not matched to a gene. The CDR3 extends over 13 amino acids. CDR3 loop: CSVADRDYYGYTF. CDR3 bases: TGCAGCGTGGCGGACAGGGATTACTATGGCTACACCTTC.

The chain joins TRBV18 to TRBJ2-1, with 8 nucleotides matching TRBD2. J was trimmed by 1 base and V by 4 bases; bases with no gene match: 6. Germline CDR1 is KGHSH and CDR2 is LQKENI. The CDR3 spans 16 residues. CDR3 loop: CASSLTSGRSYNEQFF. The DNA for the CDR3 is TGTGCCAGCTCACTCACCAGCGGGAGATCCTACAATGAGCAGTTCTTC.

V is TRBV25-1 and J is TRBJ2-7; D might be TRBD2 (6 bases). Trimming pared 8 bases from V and 6 bases from J, leaving 14 bases between. Germline lookup yields CDR1 MGHDK and CDR2 SYGVNS. This CDR3 contains 12 residues. CDR3 coding DNA: TGTGCCAGCCTGGGACTGAGCGGCGAGCAGTACTTC. Translated, it gives CASLGLSGEQYF.

The rearrangement joins TRBV12-3 or TRBV12-4 to TRBJ1-3; the D is unclear. V was cut by 5 bases and J by 4 bases, with 12 bases left in between. The CDR3 spans 14 residues. The CDR3: CASSRWTEGNTIYF. In DNA form, the CDR3 reads TGTGCCAGCAGTCGCTGGACGGAGGGAAACACCATATATTTT.

This clonotype was observed many times. The chain carries TRBV29-1 and TRBJ1-1; TRBD1 matches 7 bases. After removal of 6 bases from V and 5 bases from J, the junction contained 9 bases not matched to a gene. This CDR3 region has 13 residues. Germline assignment: CDR1 SQVTM and CDR2 ANQGSEA. CDR3 DNA sequence: TGCAGCGTCGGGACAGTTAGGTGGACTGAAGCTTTCTTT. It translates to CSVGTVRWTEAFF.

This clonotype was seen a handful of times. This chain connects TRBV5-1 to TRBJ1-5; possibly TRBD1 for D (5 bases). Germline assignment: CDR1 SGHRS and CDR2 YFSETQ. The V end lost 0 bases, the J end lost 8 bases, and 15 bases lay between the germline ends. This CDR3 spans 15 amino acids. For the CDR3, the DNA is TGCGCCAGCAGCTTGGCCGGGACGGCCAAGGAGCCCCAGCATTTT. Its translation: CASSLAGTAKEPQHF.

The V gene is TRBV29-1, the J gene TRBJ2-7; 7 positions match TRBD1. Germline CDR1 reads SQVTM; CDR2 reads ANQGSEA. CDR3 length: 12 amino acids. V lost 2 bases, J lost 2 bases, and 0 bases stayed unmatched. In nucleotides, the CDR3 is TGCAGCGTTGAACAGGGGGCCTACGAGCAGTACTTC. As protein: CSVEQGAYEQYF.

The chain is built from TRBV5-1 and TRBJ2-3; D perhaps matches TRBD1 (6 bases). The CDR3 contains 17 residues. Per the germline V gene, CDR1 is SGHRS and CDR2 is YFSETQ. The V end lost 1 base, the J end lost 2 bases, and 17 bases lay between the germline ends. The CDR3 DNA follows: TGCGCCAGCAGCTTGACCCCGGGACACAGATACACAGATACGCAGTATTTT. Translation: CASSLTPGHRYTDTQYF.

This clonotype showed up just once. One base away lies a much larger clone, so this may be a sequencing read error. This chain uses TRBV12-3 or TRBV12-4 with TRBJ1-1; D gene unclear. The CDR3 is 13 residues long. DNA of the CDR3: TGTCCCAGCAGTCTGAGCCCGAACACTGAAGCTTTCTTT. Protein sequence: CPSSLSPNTEAFF.

V is TRBV7-2 and J is TRBJ1-4; D is ambiguous. Germline values: CDR1 SGHTA, CDR2 FQGNSA. This CDR3 comprises 16 residues. The V end was cut by 3 bases, the J end by 9 bases, with 20 bases between. CDR3 region: CASSLLGSGIMKKLFF. The CDR3 region has the DNA TGTGCCAGCAGCTTGCTGGGGTCGGGGATTATGAAAAAACTGTTTTTT.

There are a few counts of this clonotype. The V and J genes are TRBV3-1 and TRBJ2-7; D may be TRBD2 (5 bases). This CDR3 is built from 15 residues. The V gene lost 1 base and the J gene lost 6 bases, with 16 bases spanning the gap. Germline assignment: CDR1 LGHDT and CDR2 YNNKEL (reference sequence). The CDR3, as DNA: TGTGCCAGCAGCCAAGGCGGGCTAGCTGTGCCCGAGCAGTACTTC. This translates into CASSQGGLAVPEQYF.

The chain links TRBV5-1 to TRBJ2-2; 9 nucleotides agree with TRBD1. Germline assignment: CDR1 SGHRS and CDR2 YFSETQ. J gave up 3 bases and V 4 bases, and 4 bases lay outside the gene matches. The CDR3 consists of 15 residues. The CDR3 sequence: CASSPGQGHTGELFF. The CDR3 nucleotides are TGCGCCAGCAGCCCCGGACAGGGGCACACCGGGGAGCTGTTTTTT.

In its sample, this clonotype was seen a few times. V gene TRBV29-1 combines with J gene TRBJ2-4; D is undetermined. The CDR3 contains 15 residues. The V gene lost 4 bases and the J gene lost 0 bases, with 13 bases spanning the gap. Germline V CDR1 and CDR2: SQVTM, ANQGSEA. CDR3 nucleotides: TGCAGCGTTGGCCAAGGCCAGCTAGCCAAAAACATTCAGTACTTC. Translating it yields CSVGQGQLAKNIQYF.

This clonotype was counted a few times. J is TRBJ2-4 and V is TRBV4-3; no definite D call. Trimming left V 3 bases short and J 5 bases short, with 17 bases between. Germline loops: CDR1 LGHNA, CDR2 YSLEER. The CDR3 spans 16 residues. The DNA for the CDR3 is TGCGCCAGCAGCCAGATGCCCCTAATTGCCGAAAACATTCAGTACTTC. It is translated as CASSQMPLIAENIQYF.

This chain uses TRBV4-1 with TRBJ2-1, with 9 bases identical to TRBD2. The CDR3 is made up of 15 amino acids. CDR1 is MGHRA and CDR2 is YSYEKL in the germline V gene. The trim removed 0 bases at V and 7 bases at J, leaving 4 bases unmatched. The CDR3 reads CASSQDPSGRNEQFF. DNA of the CDR3: TGCGCCAGCAGCCAAGACCCGAGCGGGAGGAATGAGCAGTTCTTC.

This chain links TRBV2 with TRBJ2-1, with TRBD2 matching 8 bases. Germline CDR1 reads SNHLY; CDR2 reads FYNNEI. The CDR3 loop spans 14 amino acids. The V gene end was trimmed by 11 bases and the J gene end by 2 bases; junction bases not matched to a gene: 8. The CDR3 loop is CAVTSGKTYNEQFF. CDR3 DNA: TGTGCCGTTACTAGCGGTAAAACCTACAATGAGCAGTTCTTC.

The gene calls are TRBV5-1 and TRBJ2-7; 13 positions match TRBD2. The CDR3 spans 17 residues. V dropped 4 bases and J dropped 2; count of bases not matched to a gene: 9. Germline CDR1 SGHRS, CDR2 YFSETQ. Here the CDR3 DNA reads TGCGCCAGCAGCATCGGGACTAGCGGGATCCTGGCCTACGAGCAGTACTTC. Protein product: CASSIGTSGILAYEQYF.

This chain links TRBV25-1 with TRBJ2-1; no reliable D call. Trimming shortened V by 3 bases and J by 7 bases, and 16 bases separated the two germline ends. Germline V gives CDR1 MGHDK, CDR2 SYGVNS. CDR3 length: 15 residues. The CDR3 is CASSDTWTSRNEQFF. DNA for the CDR3: TGTGCCAGCAGTGACACTTGGACCTCAAGGAATGAGCAGTTCTTC. Based on the CDR3 plus reference TRBV25-1 and TRBJ2-1, the full variable domain is EADIYQTPRYLVIGTGKKITLECSQTMGHDKMYWYQQDPGMELHLIHYSYGVNSTEKGDLSSESTVSRIRTEHFPLTLESARPSHTSQYLCASSDTWTSRNEQFFGPGTRLTVL.

This clonotype has more than one count but fewer than ten. The V call is TRBV30, the J call TRBJ2-5; tentatively, D is TRBD1 (6 bases). Germline CDR1 and CDR2: GTSNPN and SVGIG (reference sequence). The CDR3 runs to 13 residues. Trimming removed 1 base from V and 2 bases from J, with 8 bases in between. This chain's CDR3 is CAWSGTAQETQYF. In DNA, the CDR3 is TGTGCCTGGAGTGGGACAGCTCAAGAGACCCAGTACTTC.

This clonotype occurred many times. The chain uses TRBV24-1 and TRBJ1-5; D remains unclear. Trimming removed 3 bases at V and 2 bases at J, with 4 bases between. CDR1 is KGHDR, CDR2 SFDVKD, per germline. The CDR3 runs to 13 residues. Here the CDR3 DNA reads TGTGCCACCAGTGATGCGGGCAATCAGCCCCAGCATTTT. This codes for CATSDAGNQPQHF.

The chain carries TRBV18 and TRBJ1-2, with a possible D match to TRBD1 (6 bases). Trimming stripped 3 bases from V and 4 bases from J, with 15 bases between. From germline, CDR1 is KGHSH and CDR2 LQKENI. The CDR3 consists of 15 residues. The CDR3 nucleotides read TGTGCCAGCTCACCGGTGGACAGTTTCTTCTATGGCTACACCTTC. The encoded protein is CASSPVDSFFYGYTF.

This clonotype was seen only a few times. The gene calls are TRBV29-1 and TRBJ2-7; tentatively, D is TRBD1 (6 bases). The CDR3 has 15 amino acids. Germline loops: CDR1 SQVTM, CDR2 ANQGSEA. Trimming removed 0 bases from V and 1 base from J, with 13 bases in between. In DNA form, the CDR3 reads TGCAGCGTTGAAGATTTTTCGGACAGTTCCTACGAGCAGTACTTC. Translation: CSVEDFSDSSYEQYF.